The entry below gives a single TCR beta chain sequence along with its context. CDR1 SEHNR and CDR2 FQNEAQ come from the germline V gene (reference sequence). The CDR3 covers 14 residues. V shed 4 bases and J 5 bases; nucleotides not matched to a gene: 8. Data came from immunoSEQ multiplex PCR; TCRdb stores just in-frame clones and leaves some out. Of more than 200,000 clones in the sample, roughly 86% were seen once. This specimen belongs to a study of blood T cell repertoires in COVID-19. The chain joins TRBV7-9 to TRBJ2-7; 7 bases match TRBD1. Sequencing was carried out using peripheral blood. This receptor was identified in a human donor in a cohort sampled during active COVID-19. CDR3 DNA sequence: TGTGCCAGCAGCTCCTCTAACAGGGGTAACGAGCAGTACTTC. It yields the protein CASSSSNRGNEQYF.